A selection of T cell receptor beta chains follows, all from one sample in a study of blood T cell repertoires in COVID-19. Only in-frame clones appear in the TCRdb table, and some are missing; sequencing was by immunoSEQ multiplex PCR. The sample records about 220,000 clones, roughly four fifths being singletons. The sequencing input was peripheral blood. These receptors came from a woman aged 40 to 50 with active or convalescent COVID-19. The CDR3 runs from the conserved cysteine through the conserved F or W. D genes are given only for firm matches.

NA,TRBJ1-1,TRBV5-1,CASSLQERALNTEAFF
NA,TRBJ1-5,TRBV13,CASSLSTGQGNQPQHF
TRBD2,TRBJ2-1,TRBV24-1,CATGTTYNEQFF
NA,TRBJ2-2,TRBV28,CASSSSLTGELFF
NA,TRBJ1-3,TRBV30,CAWIHTGHRGNTIYF
TRBD1,TRBJ1-1,TRBV3-1/TRBV3-2,CASSHDRVNTEAFF
TRBD2,TRBJ2-2,TRBV9,CASSALKTSVVSGELFF
NA,TRBJ1-1,TRBV9,CASSYGVNTEAFF
NA,TRBJ1-1,TRBV7-9,CAIEPGMNTEAFF
NA,TRBJ1-1,TRBV19,CASSIADTGFAEAFF
NA,TRBJ2-7,TRBV5-1,CASSPGEAREQYF
TRBD2,TRBJ2-1,TRBV29-1,CSGGLAVDEQFF
NA,TRBJ2-1,TRBV21-1,CASSAPRLAGVPACNEQFF
TRBD2,TRBJ2-7,TRBV3-1/TRBV3-2,CASSRRLGISGRSYEQYF
TRBD1,TRBJ2-7,TRBV28,CASLPGQGSYEQYF
NA,TRBJ2-5,TRBV11-3,CASSLTGYETQYF
NA,TRBJ2-3,TRBV24-1,CATGETSDTQYF
TRBD1,TRBJ1-2,TRBV30,CAWGTGEGSYGYTF
NA,TRBJ1-4,TRBV6-1,CASSEEFWTAEKLFF
TRBD2,TRBJ2-3,TRBV13,CASGYGGADRADTQYF
TRBD1,TRBJ2-2,TRBV6-2/TRBV6-3,CASSYGTGTGRELFF
NA,TRBJ1-3,TRBV30,CAWGGARSGNTIYF
TRBD2,TRBJ2-2,TRBV24-1,CATSDPNSGRTNTGELFF
TRBD1,TRBJ1-4,TRBV4-1,CASSQGVTGAANEKLFF